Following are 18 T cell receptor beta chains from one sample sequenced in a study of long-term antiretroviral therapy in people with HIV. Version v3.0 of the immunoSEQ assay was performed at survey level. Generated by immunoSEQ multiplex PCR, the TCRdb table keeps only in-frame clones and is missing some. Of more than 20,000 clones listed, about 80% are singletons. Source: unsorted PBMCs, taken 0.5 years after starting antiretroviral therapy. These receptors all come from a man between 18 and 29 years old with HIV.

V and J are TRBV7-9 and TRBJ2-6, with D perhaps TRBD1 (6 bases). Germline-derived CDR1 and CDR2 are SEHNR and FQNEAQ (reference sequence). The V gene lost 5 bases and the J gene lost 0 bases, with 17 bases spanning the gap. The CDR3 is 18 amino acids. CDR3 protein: CASSHPGGQTSGANVLTF. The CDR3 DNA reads TGTGCCAGCAGCCACCCTGGGGGACAAACCTCTGGGGCCAACGTCCTGACTTTC.

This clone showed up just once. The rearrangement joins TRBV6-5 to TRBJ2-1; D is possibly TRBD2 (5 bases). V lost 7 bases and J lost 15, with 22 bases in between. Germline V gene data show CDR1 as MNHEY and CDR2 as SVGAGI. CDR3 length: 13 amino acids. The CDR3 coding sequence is TGTGCCAGCACTCCCGAGGGAAGCCTTATACGGTTCTTC. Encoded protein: CASTPEGSLIRFF.

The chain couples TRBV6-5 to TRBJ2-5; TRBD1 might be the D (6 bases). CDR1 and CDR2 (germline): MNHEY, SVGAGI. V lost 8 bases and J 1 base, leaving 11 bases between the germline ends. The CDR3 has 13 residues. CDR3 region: CASRRTVQETQYF. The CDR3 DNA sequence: TGTGCCAGCCGTAGGACAGTCCAAGAGACCCAGTACTTC.

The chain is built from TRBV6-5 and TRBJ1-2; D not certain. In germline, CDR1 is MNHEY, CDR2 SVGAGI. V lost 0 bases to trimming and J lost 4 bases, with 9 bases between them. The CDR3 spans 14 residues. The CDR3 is CASSYSRDTYGYTF. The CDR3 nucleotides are TGTGCCAGCAGTTACTCACGGGATACCTATGGCTACACCTTC.

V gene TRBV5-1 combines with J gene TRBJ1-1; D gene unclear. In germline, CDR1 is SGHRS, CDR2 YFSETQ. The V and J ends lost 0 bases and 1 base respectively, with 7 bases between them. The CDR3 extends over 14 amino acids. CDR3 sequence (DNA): TGCGCCAGCAGCTTGGCCTCCAGGAACACTGAAGCTTTCTTT. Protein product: CASSLASRNTEAFF.

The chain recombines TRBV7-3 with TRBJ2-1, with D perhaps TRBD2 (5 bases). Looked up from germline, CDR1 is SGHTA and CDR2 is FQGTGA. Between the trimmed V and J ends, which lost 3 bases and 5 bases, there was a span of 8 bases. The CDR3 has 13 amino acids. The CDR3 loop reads CASSLFGNNEQFF. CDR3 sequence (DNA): TGTGCCAGCAGCTTGTTCGGGAACAATGAGCAGTTCTTC.

For the CDR3, the DNA is TGTGCCACCGAAGGGAGAGAGACTTACACTGAAGCTTTCTTT. Its protein is CATEGRETYTEAFF. The chain employs TRBV2 and TRBJ1-1; D remains ambiguous. CDR1 is SNHLY and CDR2 is FYNNEI in the germline V gene. Trimming pared 10 bases from V and 3 bases from J, leaving 18 bases between. The CDR3 is 14 amino acids.

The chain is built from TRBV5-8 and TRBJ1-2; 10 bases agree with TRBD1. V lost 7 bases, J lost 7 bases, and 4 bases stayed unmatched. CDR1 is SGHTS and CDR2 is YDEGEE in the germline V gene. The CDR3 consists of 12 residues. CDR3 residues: CASRRDRGGYTF. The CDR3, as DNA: TGTGCCAGCCGCCGGGACAGGGGTGGCTACACCTTC.

The CDR3 protein is CSAGQNYEQYF. CDR3 DNA: TGCAGCGCCGGACAGAATTACGAGCAGTACTTC. This chain uses TRBV29-1 with TRBJ2-7, with a weak D call TRBD1 (6 bases). CDR1 is SQVTM, CDR2 ANQGSEA, per germline. CDR3 length: 11 residues. V lost 7 bases, J lost 4 bases, and 11 bases lay in between.

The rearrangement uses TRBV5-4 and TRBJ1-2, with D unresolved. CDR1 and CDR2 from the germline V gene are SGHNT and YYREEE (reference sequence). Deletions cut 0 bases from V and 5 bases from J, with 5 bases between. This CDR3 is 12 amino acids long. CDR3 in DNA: TGTGCCAGCAGCTTGGACCCATATGGCTACACCTTC. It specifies CASSLDPYGYTF.

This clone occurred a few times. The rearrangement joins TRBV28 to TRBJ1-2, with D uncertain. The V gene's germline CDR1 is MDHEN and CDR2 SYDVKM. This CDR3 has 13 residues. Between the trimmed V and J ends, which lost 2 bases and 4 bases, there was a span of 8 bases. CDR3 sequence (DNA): TGTGCCAGCAGTTTAGCCCAGCCCTATGGCTACACCTTC. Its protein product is CASSLAQPYGYTF.

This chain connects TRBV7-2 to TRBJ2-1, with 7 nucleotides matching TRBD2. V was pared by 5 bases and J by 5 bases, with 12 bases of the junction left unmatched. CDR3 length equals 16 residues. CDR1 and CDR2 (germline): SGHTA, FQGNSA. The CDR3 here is CASSDYSGPPDNEQFF. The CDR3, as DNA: TGTGCCAGCAGCGACTATAGCGGGCCACCTGACAATGAGCAGTTCTTC. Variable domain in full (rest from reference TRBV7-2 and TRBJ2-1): GAGVSQSPSNKVTEKGKDVELRCDPISGHTALYWYRQSLGQGLEFLIYFQGNSAPDKSGLPSDRFSAERTGGSVSTLTIQRTQQEDSAVYLCASSDYSGPPDNEQFFGPGTRLTVL.

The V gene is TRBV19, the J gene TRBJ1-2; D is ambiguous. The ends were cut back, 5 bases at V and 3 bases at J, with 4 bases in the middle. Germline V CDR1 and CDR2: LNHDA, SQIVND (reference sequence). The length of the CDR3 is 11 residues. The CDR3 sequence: CASSFHYGYTF. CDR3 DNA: TGTGCCAGTAGTTTCCACTATGGCTACACCTTC.

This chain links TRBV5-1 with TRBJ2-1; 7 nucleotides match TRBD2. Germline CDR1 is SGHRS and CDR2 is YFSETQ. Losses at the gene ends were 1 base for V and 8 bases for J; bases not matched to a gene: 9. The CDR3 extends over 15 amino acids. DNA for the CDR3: TGCGCCAGCAGCTTGCAAGGACTAGGTGCCGATGAGCAGTTCTTC. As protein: CASSLQGLGADEQFF. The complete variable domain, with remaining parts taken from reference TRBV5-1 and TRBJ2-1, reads KAGVTQTPRYLIKTRGQQVTLSCSPISGHRSVSWYQQTPGQGLQFLFEYFSETQRNKGNFPGRFSGRQFSNSRSEMNVSTLELGDSALYLCASSLQGLGADEQFFGPGTRLTVL.

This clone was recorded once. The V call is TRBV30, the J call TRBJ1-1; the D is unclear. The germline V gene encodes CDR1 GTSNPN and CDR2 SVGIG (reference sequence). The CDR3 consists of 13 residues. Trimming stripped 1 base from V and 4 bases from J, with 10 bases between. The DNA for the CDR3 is TGTGCCTGGAGTGACACAGTTAGCACTGAAGCTTTCTTT. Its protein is CAWSDTVSTEAFF.

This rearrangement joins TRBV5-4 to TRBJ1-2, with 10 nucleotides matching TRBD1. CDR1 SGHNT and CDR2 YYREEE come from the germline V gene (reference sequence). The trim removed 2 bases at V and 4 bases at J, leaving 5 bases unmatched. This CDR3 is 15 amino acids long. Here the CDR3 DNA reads TGTGCCAGCAGCTTCCGGGACAGGGGTGGCTATGGCTACACCTTC. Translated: CASSFRDRGGYGYTF.

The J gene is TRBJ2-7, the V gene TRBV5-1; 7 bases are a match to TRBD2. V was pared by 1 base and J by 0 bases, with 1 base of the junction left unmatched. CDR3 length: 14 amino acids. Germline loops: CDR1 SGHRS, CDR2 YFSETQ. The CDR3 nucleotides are TGCGCCAGCAGCTTGAGCGGGGCCTCCTACGAGCAGTACTTC. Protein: CASSLSGASYEQYF.

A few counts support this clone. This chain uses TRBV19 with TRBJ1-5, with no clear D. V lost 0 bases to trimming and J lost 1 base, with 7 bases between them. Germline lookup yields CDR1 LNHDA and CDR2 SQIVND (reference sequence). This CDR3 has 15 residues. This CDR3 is CASSIDWRSNQPQHF. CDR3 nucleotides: TGTGCCAGTAGTATAGACTGGCGGAGCAATCAGCCCCAGCATTTT.